One sample yielded the 9 T cell receptor beta chains listed below, sequenced in a study of blood T cells in healthy people across ages. The second PCR ran about 6 to 11 cycles with a sample-barcoded 5' primer and J-beta primers. TCRdb re-called the 5' RACE reads through MiXCR, storing one row per CDR3 protein. The sample holds hundreds of thousands of distinct CDR3 sequences; about 29% are singletons and the top ten take over 3.5%. The same sample was also used in a study of T cells of mothers and their children.

Source material: blood. The origin of the receptors is a boy aged 2-15 years in good health.

This clonotype was seen a handful of times. This rearrangement joins TRBV20-1 to TRBJ2-7, with D possibly called TRBD1 or TRBD2 (5 bases each). CDR3 size: 12 residues. Per germline, CDR1 DFQATT and CDR2 SNEGSKA (reference sequence). Trimming shortened V by 8 bases and J by 6 bases, and 17 bases separated the two germline ends. CDR3 DNA sequence: TGCAGTACCTCCTGGGGGTCTGGCGAGCAGTACTTC. Its protein is CSTSWGSGEQYF.

V is TRBV20-1 and J is TRBJ1-2; tentatively, D is TRBD1 (6 bases). The CDR3 is made up of 11 amino acids. Germline CDR1 is DFQATT and CDR2 is SNEGSKA (reference sequence). Trimming removed 6 bases at V and 5 bases at J, with 10 bases between. In nucleotides, the CDR3 is TGCAGTGCCCTAGGGGGGTATGGCTACACCTTC. Its translation is CSALGGYGYTF.

This clonotype was counted only a few times. The rearrangement uses TRBV9 and TRBJ2-5; a weak D match, TRBD2 (6 bases). The CDR3 runs to 15 residues. In germline, CDR1 is SGDLS, CDR2 YYNGEE. Trimming shortened V by 4 bases and J by 5 bases, and 18 bases separated the two germline ends. CDR3 region: CASSLTEGVAETQYF. DNA of the CDR3: TGTGCCAGCAGCTTAACGGAGGGTGTGGCGGAGACCCAGTACTTC.

This chain joins TRBV20-1 and TRBJ1-4; D gene ambiguous. Trimming took 4 bases from V and 0 from J, leaving 9 bases between them. The length of the CDR3 is 14 residues. The germline CDR1 and CDR2 sequences are DFQATT and SNEGSKA (reference sequence). The DNA of the CDR3 is TGCAGTGCTAACAGTGATGCAACTAATGAAAAACTGTTTTTT. Translating it yields CSANSDATNEKLFF.

The V call is TRBV6-5, the J call TRBJ2-2, with D unresolved. Trimming pared 7 bases from V and 9 bases from J, leaving 6 bases between. The CDR3 is 10 residues long. Germline assignment: CDR1 MNHEY and CDR2 SVGAGI. The CDR3 DNA follows: TGTGCCAGCAATCGACGGGAGCTGTTTTTT. Amino acid sequence: CASNRRELFF.

The chain employs TRBV6-2 or TRBV6-3 and TRBJ2-7; tentative D call: TRBD2 (5 bases). Germline V lookup: CDR1 MNHEY, CDR2 SVGEGT. The CDR3 is made up of 13 amino acids. V was pared by 6 bases and J by 3 bases, with 12 bases between. The CDR3 sequence: CASREGRFYEQYF. CDR3 bases: TGTGCCAGCAGAGAGGGAAGATTCTACGAGCAGTACTTC.

This clonotype was seen a handful of times. The J gene is TRBJ2-5, the V gene TRBV12-3 or TRBV12-4, with 8 bases matching TRBD2. CDR3 length: 19 amino acids. Unmatched junction bases numbered 18, after V lost 3 bases and J lost 3 bases. For the CDR3, the DNA is TGTGCCAGCAGTTTCCCCCCACCCGGAAACGGGACTAGGAAAGAGACCCAGTACTTC. Its protein is CASSFPPPGNGTRKETQYF.

In this sample, this clonotype turned up a few times. Germline and junction disagree at one end, which may indicate a read error. V usage is TRBV10-1 and J usage is TRBJ2-5; TRBD1 or TRBD2 may be the D gene (5 bases each). Germline CDR1 is WNHNN and CDR2 is SYGVQD (reference sequence). The CDR3 extends over 13 amino acids. The CDR3 loop reads CASSEDMGETQCF. CDR3 nucleotide sequence: TGCGCCAGCAGTGAGGATATGGGGGAGACCCAGTGCTTC.

In its sample, this clonotype was seen a few times. This chain uses TRBV7-6 with TRBJ2-5; D is unresolved. This CDR3 spans 15 amino acids. The V and J ends lost 7 bases and 1 base respectively, with 16 bases between them. Germline CDR1 SGHVS, CDR2 FNYEAQ. In DNA, the CDR3 is TGTGCCAGCACCTCGGTCGGTTGGATCCAAGAGACCCAGTACTTC. This encodes CASTSVGWIQETQYF.